The 20 T cell receptor beta chains below come from one sample, sequenced in a study of T cell responses to AZD1222 COVID-19 vaccine (dated by TCRdb to 2020 to 2023). Libraries were constructed by the immunoSEQ multiplex PCR assay. TCRdb mirrors the immuneACCESS table, restricted to in-frame sequences. Some clones are absent from its copies; in checked studies, under half trace to an unresolved V gene, and the reason for the others is unknown. For this sample the table gives about 78,000 clones, of which about 82% were detected only once. Together, the top ten hold 2.5% to 3.5% of the sample. Sample time point, as interpreted from the label and publication: baseline before first vaccination. Sequencing was performed on peripheral blood, taken on day 0 of AZD1222 vaccination. These receptors were obtained from an adult in good health.

J is TRBJ1-2 and V is TRBV2; D is ambiguous. The CDR3 runs 14 residues. V was pared by 1 base and J by 0 bases, with 6 bases between. Looked up from germline, CDR1 is SNHLY and CDR2 is FYNNEI. CDR3 sequence reads: CASSEGGSNYGYTF. CDR3 sequence (DNA): TGTGCCAGCAGTGAAGGGGGTTCTAACTATGGCTACACCTTC.

V is TRBV29-1 and J is TRBJ2-1; maybe TRBD2 (6 bases). The CDR3 spans 14 residues. Germline CDR1 reads SQVTM; CDR2 reads ANQGSEA. V shed 3 bases and J shed 1 base, with 10 bases lying between them. The DNA of the CDR3 is TGCAGCGTTGATCAACGGGGGTCCTACAATGAGCAGTTCTTC. Its protein is CSVDQRGSYNEQFF.

With regard to this clone: Other nucleotide sequences in the sample specify the same CDR3. V and J are TRBV7-2 and TRBJ2-3, with a weak D call TRBD1 (6 bases). V lost 2 bases, J lost 6 bases, and 9 bases lay in between. Germline V gene sequence: CDR1 SGHTA, CDR2 FQGNSA. This CDR3 is 13 amino acids long. Here the CDR3 DNA reads TGTGCCAGCAGCTTAACAGGGACGGATACGCAGTATTTT. It encodes CASSLTGTDTQYF.

This clone appeared once. For the CDR3, the DNA is TGTGCCAGCAGGAAGGACACCTATGGCTACACCTTC. Protein: CASRKDTYGYTF. The chain is built from TRBV2 and TRBJ1-2, with TRBD1 as a possible D gene (5 bases). CDR1 is SNHLY, CDR2 FYNNEI, per germline. The CDR3 loop spans 12 amino acids. The germline V and J ends were trimmed by 6 bases and 4 bases, with 9 bases remaining between them.

The chain carries TRBV7-6 and TRBJ2-1; D possibly corresponds to TRBD2 (7 bases). Germline CDR1 reads SGHVS; CDR2 reads FNYEAQ. This CDR3 is built from 15 residues. V lost 0 bases, J lost 8 bases, and 14 bases lay in between. CDR3 nucleotides: TGTGCCAGCAGCTTAGCGGGGGGGGGCAAGTATGAGCAGTTCTTC. Amino acid sequence: CASSLAGGGKYEQFF. Full variable domain (rest looked up from reference TRBV7-6 and TRBJ2-1): GAGVSQSPRYKVTKRGQDVALRCDPISGHVSLYWYRQALGQGPEFLTYFNYEAQQDKSGLPNDRFSAERPEGSISTLTIQRTEQRDSAMYRCASSLAGGGKYEQFFGPGTRLTVL.

The chain recombines TRBV28 with TRBJ2-1; D remains ambiguous. The V end lost 8 bases, the J end lost 2 bases, and 10 bases lay between the germline ends. Germline V gene data show CDR1 as MDHEN and CDR2 as SYDVKM. The CDR3 totals 13 residues. CDR3 in amino acids: CASVSGPYNEQFF. In DNA form, the CDR3 reads TGTGCCAGCGTCTCTGGCCCCTACAATGAGCAGTTCTTC.

The J gene is TRBJ2-6, the V gene TRBV21-1. TRBV21-1 is a listed pseudogene. This CDR3 has 19 amino acids. CDR3 sequence (DNA): TGTGCCAGCACTCCCACGGCTTATCCTACGGCCCCTGGGGCCAACGTCCTGACTTTC. This sequence encodes CASTPTAYPTAPGANVLTF.

The table lists this clone with a count of one. The V call is TRBV19, the J call TRBJ1-2; 12 bases are shared with TRBD1. Germline CDR1 LNHDA, CDR2 SQIVND (reference sequence). The CDR3 is 16 amino acids. After removal of 3 bases from V and 6 bases from J, the junction contained 8 bases not matched to a gene. The CDR3 DNA follows: TGTGCCAGTAGTATCCCACCGGGACAGGGGGCTAATGGCTACACCTTC. Translating it yields CASSIPPGQGANGYTF. Drawing the rest from reference TRBV19 and TRBJ1-2, the complete variable domain is DGGITQSPKYLFRKEGQNVTLSCEQNLNHDAMYWYRQDPGQGLRLIYYSQIVNDFQKGDIAEGYSVSREKKESFPLTVTSAQKNPTAFYLCASSIPPGQGANGYTFGSGTRLTVV.

The CDR3 DNA reads as TGTGCCAGTCAGCGAGGAGCGGCAGAGACCCAGTACTTC. Amino acid sequence: CASQRGAAETQYF. The V and J genes are TRBV19 and TRBJ2-5; a weak D match, TRBD2 (5 bases). CDR3 length: 13 amino acids. Trimming pared 8 bases from V and 4 bases from J, leaving 14 bases between. Per the germline V gene, CDR1 is LNHDA and CDR2 is SQIVND (reference sequence).

The J gene is TRBJ2-3, the V gene TRBV27, with 14 positions matching TRBD2. There are 16 residues in the CDR3. Unmatched junction bases numbered 6, after V lost 5 bases and J lost 5 bases. Looked up from germline, CDR1 is MNHEY and CDR2 is SMNVEV (reference sequence). CDR3 sequence (DNA): TGTGCCAGCAGTCCAGGGACTAGCGGGAGATTAGATACGCAGTATTTT. It codes for CASSPGTSGRLDTQYF.

This clone was observed a single time. The gene calls are TRBV9 and TRBJ1-3; TRBD1 matches at 9 bases. The V gene's germline CDR1 is SGDLS and CDR2 YYNGEE. V lost 0 bases to trimming and J lost 2 bases; unmatched junction nucleotides: 3. CDR3 length: 16 amino acids. CDR3 coding DNA: TGTGCCAGCAGCGTAGTGGGACAGGGTGCTGGAAACACCATATATTTT. Its translation is CASSVVGQGAGNTIYF. Filled out from reference TRBV9 and TRBJ1-3, the complete variable domain reads DSGVTQTPKHLITATGQRVTLRCSPRSGDLSVYWYQQSLDQGLQFLIQYYNGEERAKGNILERFSAQQFPDLHSELNLSSLELGDSALYFCASSVVGQGAGNTIYFGEGSWLTVV.

The chain joins TRBV4-1 to TRBJ1-1, with a possible D match to TRBD1 (5 bases). CDR1 is MGHRA, CDR2 YSYEKL, per germline. The CDR3 loop spans 15 amino acids. V dropped 4 bases and J dropped 3 bases, with 15 bases sitting between them. DNA for the CDR3: TGCGCCAGCAGCCCTGGGACGGTCCATGACACTGAAGCTTTCTTT. Encoded protein: CASSPGTVHDTEAFF.

The V gene is TRBV27, the J gene TRBJ1-6; unclear D gene. There are 14 residues in the CDR3. The V gene lost 3 bases and the J gene lost 5 bases, with 8 bases spanning the gap. The germline CDR1 and CDR2 sequences are MNHEY and SMNVEV (reference sequence). The CDR3 DNA reads TGTGCCAGCAGTTTGGGCACCGATAATTCACCCCTCCACTTT. This encodes CASSLGTDNSPLHF.

V usage is TRBV6-5 and J usage is TRBJ2-7; TRBD1 might be the D (5 bases). Germline V gene data show CDR1 as MNHEY and CDR2 as SVGAGI. The CDR3 sequence is 14 residues long. Trimming removed 5 bases at V and 5 bases at J, with 16 bases between. CDR3 DNA sequence: TGTGCCAGCAGTCGACAGCCATCGTTGAACGAGCAGTACTTC. As protein: CASSRQPSLNEQYF.

V is TRBV28 and J is TRBJ1-3, with unresolved D. Trimming pared 1 base from V and 0 bases from J, leaving 7 bases between. CDR3 length: 15 amino acids. Per the germline V gene, CDR1 is MDHEN and CDR2 is SYDVKM. The CDR3 DNA follows: TGTGCCAGCAGTTTATCCTGGGGCTCTGGAAACACCATATATTTT. It codes for CASSLSWGSGNTIYF.

This clone was counted between two and nine times. The CDR3 is CASSLFFLAEANTGELFF. CDR3 in DNA: TGTGCCAGCAGCTTGTTCTTCCTAGCGGAGGCGAACACCGGGGAGCTGTTTTTT. The rearrangement joins TRBV5-5 to TRBJ2-2; TRBD2 agrees at 7 bases. This CDR3 has 18 amino acids. In germline, CDR1 is SGHKS, CDR2 YYEKEE (reference sequence). V gave up 1 base and J gave up 0 bases; unmatched junction bases: 9.

The V gene is TRBV19, the J gene TRBJ2-1; 7 nucleotides match TRBD1. Germline V gene sequence: CDR1 LNHDA, CDR2 SQIVND (reference sequence). The CDR3 totals 17 residues. J lost 1 base, V lost 4 bases, and 10 bases had no gene match. CDR3 in DNA: TGTGCCAGTAGTAGGGGGCAGGGGGTAAGGTCCTACAATGAGCAGTTCTTC. Translating it yields CASSRGQGVRSYNEQFF.

This clone was found a few times. V and J are TRBV5-4 and TRBJ2-6; weak D call: TRBD2 (5 bases). The CDR3 consists of 16 residues. The germline V gene encodes CDR1 SGHNT and CDR2 YYREEE (reference sequence). V lost 4 bases to trimming and J lost 5 bases, with 16 bases between them. The CDR3 DNA sequence: TGTGCCAGCAGCGGTACCCAGAGACTACGGGCCAACGTCCTGACTTTC. This codes for CASSGTQRLRANVLTF.

This chain links TRBV5-6 with TRBJ1-6; 7 nucleotides agree with TRBD1. This CDR3 has 16 amino acids. CDR1 is SGHDT and CDR2 is YYEEEE in the germline V gene. The J segment lost 7 bases and the V segment lost 0 bases, leaving 7 bases of the junction unmatched. CDR3 protein: CASSLGGTVGNSPLHF. The CDR3 DNA sequence: TGTGCCAGCAGCTTGGGGGGGACAGTGGGAAATTCACCCCTCCACTTT.

The chain uses TRBV30 and TRBJ1-2; D ambiguous. V was pared by 4 bases and J by 3 bases, with 6 bases between. The CDR3 totals 11 residues. Germline CDR1 GTSNPN, CDR2 SVGIG (reference sequence). CDR3 loop: CAWMEDYGYTF. The CDR3 coding sequence is TGTGCCTGGATGGAGGACTATGGCTACACCTTC.